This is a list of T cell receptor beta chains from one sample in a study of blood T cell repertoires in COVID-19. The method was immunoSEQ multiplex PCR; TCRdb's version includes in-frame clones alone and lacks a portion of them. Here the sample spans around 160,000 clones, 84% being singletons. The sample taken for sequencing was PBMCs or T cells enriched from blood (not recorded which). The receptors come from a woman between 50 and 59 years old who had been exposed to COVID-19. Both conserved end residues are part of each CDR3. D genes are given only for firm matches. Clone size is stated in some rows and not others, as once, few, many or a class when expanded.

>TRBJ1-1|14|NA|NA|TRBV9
CASSVQGWNTEAFF
TGTGCCAGCAGCGTGCAGGGCTGGAACACTGAAGCTTTCTTT
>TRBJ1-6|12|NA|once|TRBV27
CASSPLGSPLHF
TGTGCCAGCAGCCCCCTAGGCTCACCCCTCCACTTT
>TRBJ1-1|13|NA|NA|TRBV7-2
CASSLGGGTEAFF
TGTGCCAGCAGCTTAGGGGGCGGCACTGAAGCTTTCTTT
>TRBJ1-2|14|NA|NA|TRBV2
CASSEPLLDRFYTF
TGTGCCAGCAGTGAGCCACTATTGGACAGATTCTACACCTTC
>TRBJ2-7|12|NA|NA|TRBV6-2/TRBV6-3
CASSQSGNPQYF
TGTGCCAGCAGTCAGTCAGGGAATCCGCAGTACTTC
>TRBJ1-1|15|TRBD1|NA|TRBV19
CASSPRTGVNTEAFF
TGTGCCAGTAGCCCCCGGACAGGGGTGAACACTGAAGCTTTCTTT
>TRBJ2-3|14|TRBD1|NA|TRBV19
CASSTGLSTDTQYF
TGTGCCAGTTCGACAGGGCTCAGCACAGATACGCAGTATTTT
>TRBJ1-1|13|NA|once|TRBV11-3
CASSWTLGTEAFF
TGTGCCAGCAGCTGGACATTGGGGACTGAAGCTTTCTTT
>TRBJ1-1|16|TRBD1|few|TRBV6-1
CASSVILGQGSTEAFF
TGTGCCAGCAGTGTCATTCTGGGACAGGGAAGCACTGAAGCTTTCTTT
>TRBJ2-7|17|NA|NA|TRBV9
CASSPSDSPAFPYEQYF
TGTGCCAGCAGCCCTAGCGATTCCCCCGCGTTTCCCTACGAGCAGTACTTC
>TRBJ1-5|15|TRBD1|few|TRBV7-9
CASSLGQDQNQPQHF
TGTGCCAGCAGCTTGGGACAGGACCAAAATCAGCCCCAGCATTTT
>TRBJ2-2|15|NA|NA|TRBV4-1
CASSQDAGASGELFF
TGCGCCAGCAGCCAAGATGCAGGGGCGAGCGGGGAGCTGTTTTTT
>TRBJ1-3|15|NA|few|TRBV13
CASSLRGDSGNTIYF
TGTGCCAGCAGCTTAAGGGGCGACTCTGGAAACACCATATATTTT
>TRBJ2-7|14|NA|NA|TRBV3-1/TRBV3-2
CASSRATGFYEQYF
TGTGCCAGCAGCCGGGCGACAGGTTTCTACGAGCAGTACTTC
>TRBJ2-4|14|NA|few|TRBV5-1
CASSLGNRENIQYF
TGCGCCAGCAGCTTGGGGAACAGAGAAAACATTCAGTACTTC
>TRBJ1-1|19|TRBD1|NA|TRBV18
CASSPLVGQGLTGMTEAFF
TGTGCCAGCTCACCATTAGTAGGACAGGGTCTAACCGGGATGACTGAAGCTTTCTTT
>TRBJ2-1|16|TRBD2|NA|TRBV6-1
CASSGATSGDNNEQFF
TGTGCCAGCAGTGGGGCGACTAGCGGGGACAACAATGAGCAGTTCTTC
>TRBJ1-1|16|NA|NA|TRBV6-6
CASSYHGGPQNTEAFF
TGTGCCAGCAGTTACCACGGGGGGCCCCAGAACACTGAAGCTTTCTTT
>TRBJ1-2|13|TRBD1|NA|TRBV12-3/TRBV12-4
CASRTGGNYGYTF
TGTGCCAGCAGGACAGGGGGCAACTATGGCTACACCTTC
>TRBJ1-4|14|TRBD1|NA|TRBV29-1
CSVEDRGTNEKLFF
TGCAGCGTTGAGGACAGGGGCACTAATGAAAAACTGTTTTTT
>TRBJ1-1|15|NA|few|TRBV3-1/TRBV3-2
CASSQGPRGNREAFF
TGTGCCAGCAGCCAAGGACCCAGAGGCAACCGAGAAGCTTTCTTT
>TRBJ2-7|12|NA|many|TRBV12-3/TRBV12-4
CASSLRMAGEYF
TGTGCCAGCAGTTTAAGGATGGCCGGAGAGTACTTC
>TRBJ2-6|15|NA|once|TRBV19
CASSIMSSGANVLTF
TGTGCCAGTAGTATAATGAGCTCTGGGGCCAACGTCCTGACTTTC
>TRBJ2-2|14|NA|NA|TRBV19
CASSTLANTGELFF
TGTGCCAGTAGCACCTTAGCGAACACCGGGGAGCTGTTTTTT
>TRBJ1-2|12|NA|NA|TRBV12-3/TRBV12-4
CASTRGSYGYTF
TGTGCCAGCACCCGAGGGTCGTATGGCTACACCTTC
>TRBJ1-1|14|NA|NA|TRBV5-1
CASSPSQGGTEAFF
TGCGCCAGCAGCCCCTCCCAGGGTGGCACTGAAGCTTTCTTT
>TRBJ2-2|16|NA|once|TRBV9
CASSGAPLDRGGELFF
TGTGCCAGCAGCGGCGCCCCTCTAGATAGAGGGGGGGAGCTGTTTTTT
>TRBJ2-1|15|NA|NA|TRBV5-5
CASSLLGGGDNEQFF
TGTGCCAGCAGCTTGCTAGGAGGGGGGGACAATGAGCAGTTCTTC
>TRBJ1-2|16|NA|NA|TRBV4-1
CASSQGPQGVNYGYTF
TGCGCCAGCAGCCAAGGGCCTCAAGGGGTTAACTATGGCTACACCTTC
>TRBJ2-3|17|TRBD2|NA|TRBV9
CASSTKDSGRTTDTQYF
TGTGCCAGCAGCACCAAAGATAGCGGGAGAACGACAGATACGCAGTATTTT
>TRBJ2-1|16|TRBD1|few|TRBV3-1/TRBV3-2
CASSQAGGTGYNEQFF
TGTGCCAGCAGCCAAGCCGGGGGGACAGGGTACAATGAGCAGTTCTTC
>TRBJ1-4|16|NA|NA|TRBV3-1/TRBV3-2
CASSQDWGGSNEKLFF
TGTGCCAGCAGCCAAGATTGGGGGGGCTCGAATGAAAAACTGTTTTTT
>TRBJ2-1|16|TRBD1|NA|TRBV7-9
CASSPGQGPSYNEQFF
TGTGCCAGCAGCCCAGGACAGGGGCCCTCCTACAATGAGCAGTTCTTC
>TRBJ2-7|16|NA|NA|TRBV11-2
CASSPRRAPGFYEQYF
TGTGCCAGCAGCCCCCGGAGGGCCCCGGGGTTCTACGAGCAGTACTTC
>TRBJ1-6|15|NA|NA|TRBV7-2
CASSPRGAVGSPLHF
TGTGCCAGCAGCCCCCGCGGGGCAGTAGGTTCACCCCTCCACTTT
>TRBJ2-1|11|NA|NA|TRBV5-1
CASRREGEQFF
TGCGCCAGCAGGAGGGAAGGTGAGCAGTTCTTC
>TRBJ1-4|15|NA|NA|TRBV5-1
CASSLAPGLLEKLFF
TGCGCCAGCAGCTTGGCCCCAGGGCTGTTAGAAAAACTGTTTTTT
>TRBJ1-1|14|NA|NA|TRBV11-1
CASSPTGTGTEAFF
TGTGCCAGCAGCCCTACAGGAACGGGCACTGAAGCTTTCTTT
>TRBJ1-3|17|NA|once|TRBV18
CASSPRQAFNSGNTIYF
TGTGCCAGCTCACCAAGGCAGGCTTTCAACTCTGGAAACACCATATATTTT
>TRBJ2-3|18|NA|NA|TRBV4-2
CASSQDHGARGSTDTQYF
TGTGCCAGCAGCCAAGATCATGGGGCAAGGGGTAGCACAGATACGCAGTATTTT
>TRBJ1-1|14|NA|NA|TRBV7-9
CASSLDTRGTEAFF
TGTGCCAGCAGTCTTGACACTCGGGGCACTGAAGCTTTCTTT
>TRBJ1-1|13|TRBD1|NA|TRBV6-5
CASKSDRGTEAFF
TGTGCCAGCAAATCCGACAGGGGCACTGAAGCTTTCTTT
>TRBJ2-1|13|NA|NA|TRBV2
CASSLSIAGEQFF
TGTGCCAGCAGTCTATCAATTGCCGGTGAGCAGTTCTTC
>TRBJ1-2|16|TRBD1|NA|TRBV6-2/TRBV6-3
CASSPRFPDRGGGYTF
TGTGCCAGCAGTCCCCGATTCCCGGACAGGGGAGGAGGCTACACCTTC
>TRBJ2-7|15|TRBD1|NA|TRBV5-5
CASSRRTGATYEQYF
TGTGCCAGCAGCCGTAGGACAGGGGCGACCTACGAGCAGTACTTC
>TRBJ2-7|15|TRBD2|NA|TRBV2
CASSAKAGGTYEQYF
TGTGCCAGCAGTGCAAAAGCGGGGGGTACCTACGAGCAGTACTTC
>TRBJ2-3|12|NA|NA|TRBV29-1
CSVGQGTDTQYF
TGCAGCGTTGGGCAGGGCACAGATACGCAGTATTTT
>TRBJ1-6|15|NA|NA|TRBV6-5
CASSYGSSYNSPLHF
TGTGCCAGCAGTTACGGGAGCTCCTATAATTCACCCCTCCACTTT